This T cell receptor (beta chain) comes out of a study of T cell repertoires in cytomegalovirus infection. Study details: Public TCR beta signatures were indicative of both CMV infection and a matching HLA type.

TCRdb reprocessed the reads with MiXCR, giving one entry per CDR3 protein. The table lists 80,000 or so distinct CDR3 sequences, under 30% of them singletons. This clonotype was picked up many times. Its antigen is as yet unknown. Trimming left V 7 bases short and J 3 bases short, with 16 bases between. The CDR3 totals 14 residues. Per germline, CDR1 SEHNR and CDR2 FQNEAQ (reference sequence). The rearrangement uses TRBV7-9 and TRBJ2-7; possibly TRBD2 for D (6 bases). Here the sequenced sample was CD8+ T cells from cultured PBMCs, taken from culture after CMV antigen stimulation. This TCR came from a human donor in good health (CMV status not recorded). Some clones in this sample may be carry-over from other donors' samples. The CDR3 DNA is TGTGCCAGCACCTCAGAGTGGAGGGACTACGAGCAGTACTTC. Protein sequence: CASTSEWRDYEQYF.